This T cell receptor (beta chain) was identified in a study of shared clonotypes between healthy human individuals. The V and J ends lost 0 bases and 7 bases respectively, with 15 bases between them. The CDR3 has 15 amino acids. Germline loops: CDR1 MNHNS, CDR2 SASEGT. Of note for this clone: The antigen remains unidentified. It is likely a read error: a sequence one base away is far more abundant. Distinct nucleotide sequences in the sample also encode this CDR3.

This table comes from immunoSEQ multiplex PCR, and its TCRdb copy is limited to in-frame clones, with some not included. Altogether about 490,000 clones are present, about 82% being singletons, with the ten largest covering roughly 13%. Study-level points and caveats: An expected dependence of interdonor clonotype sharing on sequencing depth was noted. Only blood underwent sampling, and tissue repertoires likely differ.

The V and J genes are TRBV6-1 and TRBJ1-2; D remains ambiguous. The source of this sequence is a woman between 40 and 50 years old in good health. Some clones in this sample may be carry-over from other donors' samples. The specimen sequenced was PBMCs. The CDR3 coding sequence is TGTGCCAGCAGTGAAGCATCGACCGGCGGGTGTGGCTACACCTTC. Protein sequence: CASSEASTGGCGYTF.